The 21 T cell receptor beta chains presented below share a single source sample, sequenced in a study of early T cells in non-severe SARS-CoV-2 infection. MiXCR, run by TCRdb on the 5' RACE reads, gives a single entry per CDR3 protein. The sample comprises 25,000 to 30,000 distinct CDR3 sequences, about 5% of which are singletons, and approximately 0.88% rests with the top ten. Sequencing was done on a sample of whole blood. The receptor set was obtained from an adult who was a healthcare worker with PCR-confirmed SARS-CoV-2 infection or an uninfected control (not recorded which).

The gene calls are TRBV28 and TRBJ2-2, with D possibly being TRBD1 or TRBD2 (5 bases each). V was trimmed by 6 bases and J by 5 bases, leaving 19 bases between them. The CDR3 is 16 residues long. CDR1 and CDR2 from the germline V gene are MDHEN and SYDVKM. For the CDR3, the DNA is TGTGCCAGCAGCACGCCGGGACGGAAATTGACCGGGGAGCTGTTTTTT. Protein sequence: CASSTPGRKLTGELFF.

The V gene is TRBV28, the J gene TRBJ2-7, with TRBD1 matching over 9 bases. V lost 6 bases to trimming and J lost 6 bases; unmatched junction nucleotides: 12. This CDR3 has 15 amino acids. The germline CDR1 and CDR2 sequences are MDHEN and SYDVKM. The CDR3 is CASSVIGTGYGEQYF. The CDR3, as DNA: TGTGCCAGCAGCGTAATCGGGACAGGGTACGGCGAGCAGTACTTC. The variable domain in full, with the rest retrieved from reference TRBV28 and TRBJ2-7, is DVKVTQSSRYLVKRTGEKVFLECVQDMDHENMFWYRQDPGLGLRLIYFSYDVKMKEKGDIPEGYSVSREKKERFSLILESASTNQTSMYLCASSVIGTGYGEQYFGPGTRLTVT.

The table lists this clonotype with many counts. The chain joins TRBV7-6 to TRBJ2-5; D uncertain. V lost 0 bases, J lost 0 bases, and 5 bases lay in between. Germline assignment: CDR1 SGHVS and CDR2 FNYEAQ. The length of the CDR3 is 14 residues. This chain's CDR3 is CASSLAQYQETQYF. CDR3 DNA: TGTGCCAGCAGCTTAGCGCAGTACCAAGAGACCCAGTACTTC.

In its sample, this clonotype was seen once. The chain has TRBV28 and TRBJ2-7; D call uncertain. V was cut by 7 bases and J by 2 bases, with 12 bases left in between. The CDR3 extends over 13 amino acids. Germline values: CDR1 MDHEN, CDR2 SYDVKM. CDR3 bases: TGTGCCAGCACCATGGGCAGTACCTACGAGCAGTACTTC. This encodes CASTMGSTYEQYF.

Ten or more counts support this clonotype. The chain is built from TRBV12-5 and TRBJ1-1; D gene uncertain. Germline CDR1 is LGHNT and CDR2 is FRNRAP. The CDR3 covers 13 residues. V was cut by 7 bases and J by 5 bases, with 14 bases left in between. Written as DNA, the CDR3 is TGTGCTAGTGCCACCCAGGAGGGAACTGAAGCTTTCTTT. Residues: CASATQEGTEAFF.

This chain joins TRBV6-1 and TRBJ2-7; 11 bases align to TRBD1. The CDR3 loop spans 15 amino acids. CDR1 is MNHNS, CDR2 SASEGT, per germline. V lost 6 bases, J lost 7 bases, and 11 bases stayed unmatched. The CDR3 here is CASSWDRGFTREQYF. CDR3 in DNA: TGTGCCAGCAGCTGGGACAGGGGGTTTACGAGGGAGCAGTACTTC.

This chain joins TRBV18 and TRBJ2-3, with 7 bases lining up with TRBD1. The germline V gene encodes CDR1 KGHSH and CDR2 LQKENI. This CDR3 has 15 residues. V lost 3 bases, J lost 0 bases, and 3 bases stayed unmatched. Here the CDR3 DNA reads TGTGCCAGCTCACCGGGACAGCCTAGCACAGATACGCAGTATTTT. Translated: CASSPGQPSTDTQYF.

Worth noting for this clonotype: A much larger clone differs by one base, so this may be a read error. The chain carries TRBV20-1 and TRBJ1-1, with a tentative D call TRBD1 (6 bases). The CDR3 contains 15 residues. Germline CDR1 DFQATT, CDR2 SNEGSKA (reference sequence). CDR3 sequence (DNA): TGCAGTGCTGGAGATCGCGGCAGGGGTTATGCGGAAGCTTTCTTT. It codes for CSAGDRGRGYAEAFF.

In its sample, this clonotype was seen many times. The CDR3 DNA reads as TGTGCCTGGAGTTTACCGGGAGGGGTCTACAATGAGCAGTTCTTC. Protein: CAWSLPGGVYNEQFF. V usage is TRBV30 and J usage is TRBJ2-1; 8 positions agree with TRBD2. This CDR3 has 15 amino acids. Germline V CDR1 and CDR2: GTSNPN, SVGIG (reference sequence). V gave up 2 bases and J gave up 3 bases; unmatched junction bases: 6.

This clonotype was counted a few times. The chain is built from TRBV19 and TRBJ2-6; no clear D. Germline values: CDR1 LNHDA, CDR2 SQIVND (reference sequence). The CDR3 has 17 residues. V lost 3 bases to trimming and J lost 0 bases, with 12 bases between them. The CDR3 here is CASSMVLSSSGANVLTF. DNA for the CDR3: TGTGCCAGTAGTATGGTCCTATCTAGCTCTGGGGCCAACGTCCTGACTTTC.

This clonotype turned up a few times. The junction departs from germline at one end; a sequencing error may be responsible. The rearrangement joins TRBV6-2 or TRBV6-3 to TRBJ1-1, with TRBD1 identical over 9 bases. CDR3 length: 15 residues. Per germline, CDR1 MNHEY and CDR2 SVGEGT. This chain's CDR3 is CASSYSGTGGGEVFF. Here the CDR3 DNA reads TGTGCCAGCAGTTACTCCGGAACAGGGGGCGGTGAAGTTTTCTTT.

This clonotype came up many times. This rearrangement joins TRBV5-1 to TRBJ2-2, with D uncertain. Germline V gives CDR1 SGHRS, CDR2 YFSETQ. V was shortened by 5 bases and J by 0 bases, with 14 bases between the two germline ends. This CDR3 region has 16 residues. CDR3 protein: CASRPSPLANTGELFF. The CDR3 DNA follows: TGCGCCAGCAGACCTAGTCCACTCGCGAACACCGGGGAGCTGTTTTTT.

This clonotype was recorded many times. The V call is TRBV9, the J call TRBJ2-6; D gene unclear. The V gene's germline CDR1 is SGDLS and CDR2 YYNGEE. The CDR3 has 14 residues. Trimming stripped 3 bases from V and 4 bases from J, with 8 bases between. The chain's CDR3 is CASSAFTGANVLTF. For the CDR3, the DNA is TGTGCCAGCAGCGCTTTTACCGGGGCCAACGTCCTGACTTTC.

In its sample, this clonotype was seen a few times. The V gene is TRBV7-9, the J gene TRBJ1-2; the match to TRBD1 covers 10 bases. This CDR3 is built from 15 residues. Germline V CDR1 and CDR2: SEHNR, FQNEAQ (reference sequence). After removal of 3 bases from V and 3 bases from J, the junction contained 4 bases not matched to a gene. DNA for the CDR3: TGTGCCAGCAGCTTGACAGGGGGCCAAGACTATGGCTACACCTTC. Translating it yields CASSLTGGQDYGYTF. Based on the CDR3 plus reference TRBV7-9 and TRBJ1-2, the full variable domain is DTGVSQNPRHKITKRGQNVTFRCDPISEHNRLYWYRQTLGQGPEFLTYFQNEAQLEKSRLLSDRFSAERPKGSFSTLEIQRTEQGDSAMYLCASSLTGGQDYGYTFGSGTRLTVV.

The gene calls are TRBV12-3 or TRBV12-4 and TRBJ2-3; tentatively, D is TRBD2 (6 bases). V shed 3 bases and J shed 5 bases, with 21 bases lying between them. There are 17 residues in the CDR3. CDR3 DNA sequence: TGTGCCAGCAGTTTTTCGAGCGGGCTGGGGACCAAAGATACGCAGTATTTT. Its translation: CASSFSSGLGTKDTQYF.

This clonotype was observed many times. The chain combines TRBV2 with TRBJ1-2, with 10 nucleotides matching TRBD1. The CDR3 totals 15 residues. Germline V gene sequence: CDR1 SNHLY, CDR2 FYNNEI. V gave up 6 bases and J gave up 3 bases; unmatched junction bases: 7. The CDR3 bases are TGTGCCAGCAGGATGGGACAGGGGATGGACTATGGCTACACCTTC. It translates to CASRMGQGMDYGYTF.

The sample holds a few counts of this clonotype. The CDR3 protein is CASSLPGTDTQYF. The CDR3 bases are TGTGCCAGCAGTTTACCTGGGACAGATACGCAGTATTTT. The chain employs TRBV27 and TRBJ2-3, with D uncertain. The germline CDR1 and CDR2 sequences are MNHEY and SMNVEV (reference sequence). The V and J ends lost 2 bases and 3 bases respectively, with 6 bases between them. The CDR3 runs 13 residues.

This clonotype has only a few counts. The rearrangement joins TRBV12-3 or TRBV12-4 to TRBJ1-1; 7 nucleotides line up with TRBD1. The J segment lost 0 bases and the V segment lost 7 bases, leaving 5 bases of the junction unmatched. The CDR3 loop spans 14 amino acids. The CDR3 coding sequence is TGTGCCAGCATCATGACAGGGATGAACACTGAAGCTTTCTTT. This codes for CASIMTGMNTEAFF.

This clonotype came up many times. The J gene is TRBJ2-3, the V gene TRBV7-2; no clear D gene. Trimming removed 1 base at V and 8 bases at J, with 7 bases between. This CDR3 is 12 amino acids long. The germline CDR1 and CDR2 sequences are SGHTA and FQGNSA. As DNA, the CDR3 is TGTGCCAGCAGCTTAGACATCAGTACGCAGTATTTT. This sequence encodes CASSLDISTQYF.

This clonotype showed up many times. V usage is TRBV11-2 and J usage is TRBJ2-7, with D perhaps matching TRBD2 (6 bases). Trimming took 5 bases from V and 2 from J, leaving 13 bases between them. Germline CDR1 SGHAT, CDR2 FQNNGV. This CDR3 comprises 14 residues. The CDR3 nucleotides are TGTGCCAGCAGCCAAGGAGGGATAACCTACGAGCAGTACTTC. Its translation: CASSQGGITYEQYF.

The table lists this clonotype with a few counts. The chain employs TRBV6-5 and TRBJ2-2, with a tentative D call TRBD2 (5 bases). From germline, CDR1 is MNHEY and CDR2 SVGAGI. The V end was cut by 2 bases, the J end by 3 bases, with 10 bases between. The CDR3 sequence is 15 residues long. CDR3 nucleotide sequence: TGTGCCAGCAGTTACCGAGGGTCGGACACCGGGGAGCTGTTTTTT. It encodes CASSYRGSDTGELFF.